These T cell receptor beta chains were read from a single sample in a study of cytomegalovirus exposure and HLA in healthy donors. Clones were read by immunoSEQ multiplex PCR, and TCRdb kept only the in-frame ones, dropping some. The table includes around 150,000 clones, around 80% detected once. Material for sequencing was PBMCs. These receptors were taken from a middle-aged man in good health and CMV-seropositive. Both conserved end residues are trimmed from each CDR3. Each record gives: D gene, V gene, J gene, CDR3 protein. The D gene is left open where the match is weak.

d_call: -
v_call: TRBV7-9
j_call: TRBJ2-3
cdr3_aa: ASSLTLSTDTQY

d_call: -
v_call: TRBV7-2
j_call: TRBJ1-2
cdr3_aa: ASSLARVSYGYT

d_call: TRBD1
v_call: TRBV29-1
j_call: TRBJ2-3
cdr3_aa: SVRGTGTTDTQY

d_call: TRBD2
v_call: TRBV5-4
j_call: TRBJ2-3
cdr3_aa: ASSTPLAGGSDTQY

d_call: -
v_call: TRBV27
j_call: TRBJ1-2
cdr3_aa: ASSLRRAYGYT

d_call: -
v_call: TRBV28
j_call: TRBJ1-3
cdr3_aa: ASSLPGRNTIY

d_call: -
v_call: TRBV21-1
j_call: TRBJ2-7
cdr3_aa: ASSKWPSGPYEQY

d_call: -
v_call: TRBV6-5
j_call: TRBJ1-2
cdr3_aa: ASTRRGDLPDGYT

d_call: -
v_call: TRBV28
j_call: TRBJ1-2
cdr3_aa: ASGYAAVPGYT

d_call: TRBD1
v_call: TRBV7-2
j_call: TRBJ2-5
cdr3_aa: ASSLFGGQGGSQY

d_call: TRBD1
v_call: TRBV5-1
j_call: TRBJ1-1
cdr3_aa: ASSLSGQGWTEAF

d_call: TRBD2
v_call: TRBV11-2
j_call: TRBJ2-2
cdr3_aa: ASSQRVLAGAGELF

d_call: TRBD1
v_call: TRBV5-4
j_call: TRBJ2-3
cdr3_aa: ASSLGGTESDTQY

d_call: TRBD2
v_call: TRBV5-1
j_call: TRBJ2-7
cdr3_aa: ASNPASGTYEQY

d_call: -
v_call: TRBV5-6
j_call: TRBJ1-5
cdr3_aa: ASSLWDRRDNQPQH

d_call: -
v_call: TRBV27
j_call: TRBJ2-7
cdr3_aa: ATSRLADTYEQY

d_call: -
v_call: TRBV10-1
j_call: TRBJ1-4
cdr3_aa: ASSDTGGPEKLF

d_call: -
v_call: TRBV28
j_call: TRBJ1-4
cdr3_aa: ASSSRGEKLF

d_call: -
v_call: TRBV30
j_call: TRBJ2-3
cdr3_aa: AWSVFFSGTDTQY

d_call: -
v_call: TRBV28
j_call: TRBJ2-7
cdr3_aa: ASRQGGYEQY

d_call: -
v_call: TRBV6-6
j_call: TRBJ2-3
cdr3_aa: ASSTLRELTDTQY

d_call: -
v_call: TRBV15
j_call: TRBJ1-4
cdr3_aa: ATSRKTGTKNEKLF

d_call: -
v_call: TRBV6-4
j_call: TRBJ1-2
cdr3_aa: ASSDSTGSSGYT

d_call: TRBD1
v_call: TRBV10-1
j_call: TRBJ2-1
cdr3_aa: ASSERQGVPYNEQF

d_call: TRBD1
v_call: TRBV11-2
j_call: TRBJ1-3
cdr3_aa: ASSLTTGSSGNTIY

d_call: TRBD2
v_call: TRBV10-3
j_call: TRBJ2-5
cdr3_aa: AISGGTSGRAYQETQY

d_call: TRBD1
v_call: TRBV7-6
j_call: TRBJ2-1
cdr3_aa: ASSSSFLPGQGAYNEQF

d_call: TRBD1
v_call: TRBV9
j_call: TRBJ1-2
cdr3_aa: ASSTIYRDSPLGSYGYT

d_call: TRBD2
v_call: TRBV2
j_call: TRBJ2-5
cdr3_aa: ASRPTSGPETQY

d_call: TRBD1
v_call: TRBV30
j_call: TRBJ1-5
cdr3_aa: AWSSTGGYRQPQH

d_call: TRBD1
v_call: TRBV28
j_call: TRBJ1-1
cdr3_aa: ASSTTGDRKAF

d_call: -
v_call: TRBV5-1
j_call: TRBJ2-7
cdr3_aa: ASSLVDGTYEQY

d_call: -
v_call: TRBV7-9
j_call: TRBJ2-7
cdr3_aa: ASTSLRGEQY

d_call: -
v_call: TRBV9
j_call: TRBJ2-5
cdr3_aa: ASSVFDSETQY

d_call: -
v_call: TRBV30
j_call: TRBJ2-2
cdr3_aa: AWDLAGRGGELF

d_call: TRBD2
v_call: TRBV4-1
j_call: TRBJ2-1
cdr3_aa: ASSQVAGGNEQF